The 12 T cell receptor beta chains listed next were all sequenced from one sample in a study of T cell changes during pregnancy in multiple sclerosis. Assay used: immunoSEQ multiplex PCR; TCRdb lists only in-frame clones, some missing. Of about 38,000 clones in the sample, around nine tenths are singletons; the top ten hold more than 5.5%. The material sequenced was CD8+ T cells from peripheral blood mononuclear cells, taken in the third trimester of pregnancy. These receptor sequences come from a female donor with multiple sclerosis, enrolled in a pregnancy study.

The CDR3 sequence: CASSHRLAGIQETQYF. The CDR3 bases are TGTGCCAGCAGTCACAGACTAGCGGGAATACAAGAGACCCAGTACTTC. This sequence joins TRBV13 and TRBJ2-5; 11 nucleotides match TRBD2. Germline CDR1 is PRHDT and CDR2 is FYEKMQ (reference sequence). V trimming: 6 bases; J trimming: 2 bases; junction bases outside the gene matches: 8. The CDR3 is 16 residues long.

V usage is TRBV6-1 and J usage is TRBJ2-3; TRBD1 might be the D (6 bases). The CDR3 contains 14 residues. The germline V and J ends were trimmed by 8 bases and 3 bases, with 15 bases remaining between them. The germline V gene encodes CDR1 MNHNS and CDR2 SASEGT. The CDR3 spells CASQGNDVTDTQYF. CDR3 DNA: TGTGCCAGCCAGGGGAATGACGTTACAGATACGCAGTATTTT.

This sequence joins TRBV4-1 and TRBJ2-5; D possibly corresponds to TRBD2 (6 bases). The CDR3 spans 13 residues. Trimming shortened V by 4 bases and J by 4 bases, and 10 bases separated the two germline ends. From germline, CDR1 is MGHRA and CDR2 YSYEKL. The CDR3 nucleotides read TGCGCCAGCAGCCTTAGGAGGGGAGAGACCCAGTACTTC. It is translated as CASSLRRGETQYF.

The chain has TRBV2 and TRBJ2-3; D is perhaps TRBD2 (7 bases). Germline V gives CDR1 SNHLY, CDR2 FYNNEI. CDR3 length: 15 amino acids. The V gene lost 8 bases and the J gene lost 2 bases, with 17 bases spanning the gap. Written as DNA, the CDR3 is TGTGCCAGCGCCGATGGGGGGGCTGACACAGATACGCAGTATTTT. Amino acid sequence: CASADGGADTDTQYF.

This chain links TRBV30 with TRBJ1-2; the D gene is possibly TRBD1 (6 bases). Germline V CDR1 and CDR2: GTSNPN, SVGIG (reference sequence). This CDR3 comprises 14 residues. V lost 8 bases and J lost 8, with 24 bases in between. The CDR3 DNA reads TGTGCCGGCCTACTTTTTGACAGGACGGGAGGCTACACCTTC. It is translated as CAGLLFDRTGGYTF.

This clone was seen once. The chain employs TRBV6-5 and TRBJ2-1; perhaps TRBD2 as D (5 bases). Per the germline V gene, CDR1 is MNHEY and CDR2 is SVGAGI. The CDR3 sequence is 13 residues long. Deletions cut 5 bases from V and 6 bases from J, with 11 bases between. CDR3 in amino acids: CASSPLGGNEQFF. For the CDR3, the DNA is TGTGCCAGCAGTCCACTAGGCGGCAATGAGCAGTTCTTC.

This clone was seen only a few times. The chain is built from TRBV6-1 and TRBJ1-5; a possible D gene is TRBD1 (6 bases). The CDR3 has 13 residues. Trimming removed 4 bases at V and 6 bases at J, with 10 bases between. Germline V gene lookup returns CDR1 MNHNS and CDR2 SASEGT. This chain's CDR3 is CASSGQDAQPQHF. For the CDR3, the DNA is TGTGCCAGCAGTGGACAGGATGCTCAGCCCCAGCATTTT.

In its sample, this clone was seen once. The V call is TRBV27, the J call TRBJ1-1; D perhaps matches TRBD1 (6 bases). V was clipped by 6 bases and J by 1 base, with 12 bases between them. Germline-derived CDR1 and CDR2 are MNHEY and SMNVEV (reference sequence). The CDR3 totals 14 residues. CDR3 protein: CASSPGQPNTEAFF. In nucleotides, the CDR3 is TGTGCCAGCAGCCCAGGACAGCCGAACACTGAAGCTTTCTTT.

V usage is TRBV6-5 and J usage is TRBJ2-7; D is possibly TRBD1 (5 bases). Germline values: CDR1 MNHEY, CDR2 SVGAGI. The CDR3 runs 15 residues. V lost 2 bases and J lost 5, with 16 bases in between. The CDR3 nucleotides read TGTGCCAGCAGTTACCTCTCAGGGTTTCGGCACGAGCAGTACTTC. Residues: CASSYLSGFRHEQYF.

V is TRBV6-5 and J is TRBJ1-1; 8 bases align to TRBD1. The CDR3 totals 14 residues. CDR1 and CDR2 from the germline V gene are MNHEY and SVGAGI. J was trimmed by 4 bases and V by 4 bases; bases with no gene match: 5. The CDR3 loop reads CASSFGQGGTEAFF. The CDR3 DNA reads TGTGCCAGCAGTTTCGGACAGGGAGGCACTGAAGCTTTCTTT.

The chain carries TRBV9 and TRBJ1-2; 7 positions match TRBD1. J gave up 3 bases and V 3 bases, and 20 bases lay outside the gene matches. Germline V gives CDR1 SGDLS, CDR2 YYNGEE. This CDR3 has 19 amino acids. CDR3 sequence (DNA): TGTGCCAGCAGCGAAGGTCTTGGTCTAGGCGACGACAGGGACTATGGCTACACCTTC. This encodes CASSEGLGLGDDRDYGYTF.

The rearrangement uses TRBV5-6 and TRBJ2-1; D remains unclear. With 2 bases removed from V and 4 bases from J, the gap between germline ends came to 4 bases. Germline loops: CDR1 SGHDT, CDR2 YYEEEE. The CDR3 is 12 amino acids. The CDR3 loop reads CASSFQYNEQFF. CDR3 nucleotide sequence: TGTGCCAGCAGCTTCCAGTACAATGAGCAGTTCTTC.